This T cell receptor beta chain comes out of a study of HIV-infected patients and healthy controls. Germline assignment: CDR1 LGHDT and CDR2 YNNKEL (reference sequence). The CDR3 length is 15 residues. V was trimmed by 0 bases and J by 6 bases, leaving 14 bases between them. Each CDR3 protein is one row after TCRdb ran MiXCR on the 5' RACE reads. The sample has some 70,000 distinct CDR3 sequences; roughly 19% are singletons. Only a few counts were recorded for this clonotype. The TCR sequence derives from a human donor in good health. This sequence joins TRBV3-1 and TRBJ1-1; perhaps TRBD1 as D (5 bases). The sequencing input was CD4+ T cells from blood. Here the CDR3 DNA reads TGTGCCAGCAGCCAAGAACCATCAGGGAGTCCTGAAGCTTTCTTT. It codes for CASSQEPSGSPEAFF.